This section outlines one T cell receptor beta chain sequence together with its context. What it binds is unknown. The sample belongs to a study of blood T cells in healthy people across ages. V lost 5 bases and J lost 7; bases outside the gene matches: 10. Germline loops: CDR1 SGHTA, CDR2 FQGNSA. The CDR3 runs 15 residues. Then a second PCR, running about 7 to 11 cycles, was carried out with a sample-barcoded 5' primer and a J-beta primer mix. TCRdb analysed the 5' RACE reads with MiXCR anew, one entry per CDR3 protein. The repertoire holds hundreds of thousands of distinct CDR3 sequences, 40% to 65% seen once, with 40% to 50% in the top ten. Overall study findings and caveats: Investigators treated diversity estimates from one million T cells as underestimates. While age rose, TCR beta diversity per million T cells dropped in a roughly linear way.

The receptor comes from a man of 80 years or more in good health. The sequenced sample was blood. The chain uses TRBV7-2 and TRBJ2-1; 8 bases match TRBD2. This chain's CDR3 is CASSSGRGMWNEQFF. DNA of the CDR3: TGTGCCAGCAGCAGCGGGAGAGGCATGTGGAATGAGCAGTTCTTC.